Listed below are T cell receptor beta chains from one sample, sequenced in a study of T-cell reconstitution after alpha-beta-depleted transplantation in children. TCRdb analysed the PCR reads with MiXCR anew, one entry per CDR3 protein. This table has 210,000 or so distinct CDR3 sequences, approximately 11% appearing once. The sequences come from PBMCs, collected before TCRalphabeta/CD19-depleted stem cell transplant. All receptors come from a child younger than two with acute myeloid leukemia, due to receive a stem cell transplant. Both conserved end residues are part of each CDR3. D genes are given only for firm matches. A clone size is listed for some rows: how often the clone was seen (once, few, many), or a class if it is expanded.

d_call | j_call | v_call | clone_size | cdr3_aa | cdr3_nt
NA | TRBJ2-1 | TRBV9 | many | CASTAKGGLDWNEQFF | TGTGCCAGCACTGCGAAGGGGGGCTTGGATTGGAATGAGCAGTTCTTC
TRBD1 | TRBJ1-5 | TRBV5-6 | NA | CASSLGPGQYSNQPQHF | TGTGCCAGCAGCTTGGGACCGGGACAGTATAGCAATCAGCCCCAGCATTTT
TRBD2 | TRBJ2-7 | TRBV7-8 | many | CASSLVLAGNEQYF | TGTGCCAGCAGCTTAGTACTAGCGGGGAACGAGCAGTACTTC
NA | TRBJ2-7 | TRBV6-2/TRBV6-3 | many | CASSYRARSSYEQYF | TGTGCCAGCAGTTACAGAGCGAGATCTTCCTACGAGCAGTACTTC
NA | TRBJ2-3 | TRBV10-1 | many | CASSESNVRRDTQYF | TGCGCCAGCAGTGAGTCCAATGTCAGAAGGGATACGCAGTATTTT
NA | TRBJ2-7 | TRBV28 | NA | CASSLRPGRGGYEQYF | TGTGCCAGCAGTTTAAGGCCGGGCAGGGGGGGATACGAGCAGTACTTC
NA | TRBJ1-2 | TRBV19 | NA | CASHGDGPHDYTF | TGTGCCAGCCACGGGGACGGCCCGCACGACTACACCTTC
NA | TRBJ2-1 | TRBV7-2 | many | CASSLESLAAYNEQFF | TGTGCCAGCAGCTTAGAGTCGCTAGCAGCCTACAATGAGCAGTTCTTC
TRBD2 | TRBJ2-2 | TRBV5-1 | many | CASSSSSGGPGTGELFF | TGCGCCAGCAGCTCCTCCTCGGGAGGGCCGGGTACCGGGGAGCTGTTTTTT
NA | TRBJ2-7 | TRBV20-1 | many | CSPVRDIFYEQYF | TGCAGTCCCGTCCGGGACATTTTCTACGAGCAGTACTTC
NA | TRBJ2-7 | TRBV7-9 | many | CASSSRQGGYEQYF | TGTGCCAGCAGCTCAAGACAGGGAGGTTACGAGCAGTACTTC
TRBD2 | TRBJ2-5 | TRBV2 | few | CASRGTTRETQYF | TGTGCCAGCAGAGGGACTACGAGGGAGACCCAGTACTTC
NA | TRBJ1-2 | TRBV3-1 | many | CASSQGGVDGYTF | TGTGCCAGCAGCCAAGGCGGGGTGGATGGCTACACCTTC
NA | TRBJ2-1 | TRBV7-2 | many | CASSLGSGAAYNEQFF | TGTGCCAGCAGCTTAGGAAGCGGAGCCGCCTACAATGAGCAGTTCTTC
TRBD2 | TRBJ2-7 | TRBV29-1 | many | CSVERAREGPYEQYF | TGCAGCGTTGAAAGGGCCCGGGAGGGCCCCTACGAGCAGTACTTC
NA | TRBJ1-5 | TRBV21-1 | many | CASSKALFGGVSQPQHF | TGTGCCAGCAGCAAAGCGCTTTTCGGGGGTGTAAGCCAGCCCCAGCATTTT
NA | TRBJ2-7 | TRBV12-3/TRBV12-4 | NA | CASSFEKGSSYEQYF | TGTGCCAGCAGTTTCGAAAAGGGTAGTTCCTACGAGCAGTACTTC
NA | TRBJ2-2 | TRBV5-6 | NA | CASSSVLGELFF | TGTGCCAGCAGTTCCGTGCTGGGGGAGCTGTTTTTT
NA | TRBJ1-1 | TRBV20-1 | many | CSASGGGTEAFF | TGCAGTGCTAGTGGCGGGGGCACTGAAGCTTTCTTT
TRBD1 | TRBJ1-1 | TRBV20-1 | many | CSAAQGQLNTEAFF | TGCAGTGCTGCTCAGGGACAGTTGAACACTGAAGCTTTCTTT
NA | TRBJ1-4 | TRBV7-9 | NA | CASSPNRVDEKLFF | TGTGCCAGCAGCCCGAACAGGGTTGATGAAAAACTGTTTTTT
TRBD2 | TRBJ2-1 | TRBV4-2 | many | CASSQASGYNEQFF | TGTGCCAGCAGCCAAGCTAGCGGGTACAATGAGCAGTTCTTC
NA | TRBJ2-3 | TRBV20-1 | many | CSAMVSNTDTQYF | TGCAGTGCTATGGTCTCTAACACAGATACGCAGTATTTT
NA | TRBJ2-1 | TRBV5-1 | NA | CASSLGSPFNEQFF | TGCGCCAGCAGCTTGGGCTCCCCTTTCAATGAGCAGTTCTTC
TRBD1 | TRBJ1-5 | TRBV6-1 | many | CASRSGQGGNQPQHF | TGTGCCAGCAGGTCGGGACAGGGGGGCAATCAGCCCCAGCATTTT
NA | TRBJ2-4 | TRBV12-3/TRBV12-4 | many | CASSLNGIQYF | TGTGCCAGCAGTTTGAATGGGATTCAGTACTTC
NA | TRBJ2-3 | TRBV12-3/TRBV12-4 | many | CASRGGRIGGDTQYF | TGTGCCAGCAGAGGGGGTAGGATAGGAGGAGATACGCAGTATTTT
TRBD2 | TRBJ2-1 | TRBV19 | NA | CASSIDRWTSGYNEQSF | TGTGCCAGTAGTATAGATAGGTGGACTAGCGGGTACAATGAGCAGTCCTTC
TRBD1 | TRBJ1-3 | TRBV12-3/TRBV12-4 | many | CASSSTGAGNTIYF | TGTGCCAGCAGTTCGACAGGGGCTGGAAACACCATATATTTT
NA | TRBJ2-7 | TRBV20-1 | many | CSAKKTGSYEQYF | TGCAGTGCCAAAAAGACAGGCTCCTACGAGCAGTACTTC
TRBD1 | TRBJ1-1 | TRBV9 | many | CASSLDRGPGTEAFF | TGTGCCAGCAGCCTTGACAGGGGGCCGGGGACTGAAGCTTTCTTT
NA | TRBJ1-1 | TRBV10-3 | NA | CAISGSGSLNTEAFF | TGTGCCATCAGTGGCTCCGGGAGCTTGAACACTGAAGCTTTCTTT
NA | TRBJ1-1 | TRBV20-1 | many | CSAHFGGRPMNTEAFF | TGCAGTGCCCATTTCGGAGGGAGGCCGATGAACACTGAAGCTTTCTTT
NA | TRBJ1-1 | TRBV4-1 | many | CASSQGGRRTEAFF | TGCGCCAGCAGCCAAGGGGGGAGAAGGACTGAAGCTTTCTTT
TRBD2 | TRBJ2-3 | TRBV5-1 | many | CASSYLAGALDTQYF | TGCGCCAGCAGCTACTTAGCGGGAGCGCTAGATACGCAGTATTTT
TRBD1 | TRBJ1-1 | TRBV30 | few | CAWDSGGNTEAFF | TGTGCCTGGGATTCAGGGGGTAACACTGAAGCTTTCTTT
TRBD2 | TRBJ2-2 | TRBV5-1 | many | CASSLTPGLAGGDGELFF | TGCGCCAGCAGCTTGACACCGGGACTAGCGGGAGGAGACGGGGAGCTGTTTTTT
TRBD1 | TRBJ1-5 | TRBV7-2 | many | CASSAGQGISQPQHF | TGTGCCAGCAGCGCGGGACAGGGGATCAGTCAGCCCCAGCATTTT
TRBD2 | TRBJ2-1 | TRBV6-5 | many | CASSYVGTSGIAYNEQFF | TGTGCCAGCAGTTACGTTGGGACTAGCGGGATTGCCTACAATGAGCAGTTCTTC
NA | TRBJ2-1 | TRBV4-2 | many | CASSQGSSDNEQFF | TGTGCCAGCAGCCAAGGATCATCAGACAATGAGCAGTTCTTC
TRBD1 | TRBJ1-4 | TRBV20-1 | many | CSARDDRGNEKLFF | TGCAGTGCGAGAGACGACAGGGGGAATGAAAAACTGTTTTTT
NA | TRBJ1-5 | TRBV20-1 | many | CSVAANSNQPQHF | TGCAGTGTAGCCGCTAATAGCAATCAGCCCCAGCATTTT
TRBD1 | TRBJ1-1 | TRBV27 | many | CASSTGQVEAFF | TGTGCCAGCAGTACAGGACAGGTGGAAGCTTTCTTT
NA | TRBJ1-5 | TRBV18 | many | CASSPQQGLDQPQHF | TGTGCCAGCTCACCTCAGCAGGGGTTGGACCAGCCCCAGCATTTT
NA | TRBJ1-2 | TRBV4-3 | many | CASSQGPPHGYTF | TGCGCCAGCAGCCAAGGTCCACCGCATGGCTACACCTTC
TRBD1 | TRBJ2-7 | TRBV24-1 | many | CATSEAGTGGYEQYF | TGTGCCACCAGTGAGGCCGGGACAGGGGGCTACGAGCAGTACTTC
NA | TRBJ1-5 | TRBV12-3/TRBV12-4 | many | CASSLRQANQPQHF | TGTGCCAGCAGTTTGCGACAGGCTAATCAGCCCCAGCATTTT
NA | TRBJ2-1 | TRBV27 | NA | CASSSAGTKKFF | TGTGCCAGCAGTTCCGCGGGGACCAAGAAGTTCTTC
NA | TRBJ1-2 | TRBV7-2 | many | CASSLPWPLYGYTF | TGTGCCAGCAGCTTACCCTGGCCCCTCTATGGCTACACCTTC
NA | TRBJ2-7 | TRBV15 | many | CATSRVPTDYEQYF | TGTGCCACCAGCAGAGTACCAACGGACTACGAGCAGTACTTC
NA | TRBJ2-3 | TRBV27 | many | CASSLLNARDTQYF | TGTGCCAGCAGTTTATTAAACGCGAGGGATACGCAGTATTTT